This is a list of T cell receptor beta chains from one sample in a study of regulatory T cells in long-lasting Graves disease. Each CDR3 protein gets one entry after TCRdb re-called the multiplex PCR reads with MiXCR. The table records hundreds of thousands of distinct CDR3 sequences, under 20% of them present only once. This sample was also put to use in a study of T cells in Graves' hyperthyroidism and ophthalmopathy.

Sequencing was performed on peripheral blood mononuclear cells (PBMCs), taken at new diagnosis, from a patient treated with antithyroid drugs. The receptors stem from a woman in her 30s with Graves disease. Each CDR3 is given with its conserved first and last residue. Fields, in order: CDR3 DNA, CDR3 protein, D gene, V gene, J gene, clone size. A D gene is named only where the DNA matches it firmly. Where a row states a size, it is once, few, many or the class of an expanded clone; other rows omit it.

DNA: TGTGCCAGCAGCCTTGGGACAGGTACCTACAATGAGCAGTTCTTC; CDR3: CASSLGTGTYNEQFF; D: TRBD1; V: TRBV12-3/TRBV12-4; J: TRBJ2-1; size: many
DNA: TGTGCCAGCAGCTCGTGGACTAGGCACAATGAGCAGTTCTTC; CDR3: CASSSWTRHNEQFF; D: TRBD2; V: TRBV7-9; J: TRBJ2-1; size: many
DNA: TGTGCCTGGAGTGTACAGACTAGCTACGAGCAGTACTTC; CDR3: CAWSVQTSYEQYF; D: NA; V: TRBV30; J: TRBJ2-7; size: few
DNA: TGTGCCAGCAGTTTCGGGACAGGGGCCAGGGCTGAAAAACTGTTTTTT; CDR3: CASSFGTGARAEKLFF; D: TRBD1; V: TRBV28; J: TRBJ1-4; size: NA
DNA: TGTGCCAGCAGCCGACTAGCGGCCCTCCCAATCGAGCAGTTCTTC; CDR3: CASSRLAALPIEQFF; D: TRBD2; V: TRBV7-9; J: TRBJ2-1; size: NA
DNA: TGCAGTGCTAGAGTTATGACTAGCGGGTCCTACAATGAGCAGTTCTTC; CDR3: CSARVMTSGSYNEQFF; D: TRBD2; V: TRBV20-1; J: TRBJ2-1; size: many
DNA: TGTGCCAGCAAGAGTCTCGGTAATGAGCAGTTCTTC; CDR3: CASKSLGNEQFF; D: NA; V: TRBV11-2; J: TRBJ2-1; size: many
DNA: TGTGCCAGCAGGCGCTCAGGAGCGGGAGAAGAGACCCAGTACTTC; CDR3: CASRRSGAGEETQYF; D: TRBD2; V: TRBV28; J: TRBJ2-5; size: many
DNA: TGTGCCAGCAGCTTAGTGGGGGTCCCCCACGAGCAGTACTTC; CDR3: CASSLVGVPHEQYF; D: NA; V: TRBV7-9; J: TRBJ2-7; size: many
DNA: TGTGCCAGCAGTGGGCTAGGTCGACAGTGGGATGAAAAACTGTTTTTT; CDR3: CASSGLGRQWDEKLFF; D: NA; V: TRBV6-1; J: TRBJ1-4; size: many
DNA: TGTGCCAGTAGTAGGGGTCGGGGGGCGGATCAGCCCCAGCATTTT; CDR3: CASSRGRGADQPQHF; D: NA; V: TRBV19; J: TRBJ1-5; size: NA
DNA: TGCAGTGGATTATGGGCCTCGGAGACCCAGTACTTC; CDR3: CSGLWASETQYF; D: NA; V: TRBV20-1; J: TRBJ2-5; size: few
DNA: TGTGCCAGCAGTAAGGACCCCAGGGGCGAGCAGTACTTC; CDR3: CASSKDPRGEQYF; D: NA; V: TRBV27; J: TRBJ2-7; size: NA
DNA: TGTGCCAGCAGCGACAGGGGCTCTGGGGCCAACGTCCTGACTTTC; CDR3: CASSDRGSGANVLTF; D: TRBD1; V: TRBV2; J: TRBJ2-6; size: many
DNA: TGTGCCAGCTCACCACGGAAACAGGGGAGTGTGGATGGCTACACCTTC; CDR3: CASSPRKQGSVDGYTF; D: TRBD1; V: TRBV18; J: TRBJ1-2; size: NA
DNA: TGTGCCAGCAGCTGGACTAGCGGGAGGGGTACAGATACGCAGTATTTT; CDR3: CASSWTSGRGTDTQYF; D: TRBD2; V: TRBV28; J: TRBJ2-3; size: many
DNA: TGTGCCAGCAATAACCCCGGGGTAGCGGGAGTTACAGATACGCAGTATTTT; CDR3: CASNNPGVAGVTDTQYF; D: TRBD2; V: TRBV7-9; J: TRBJ2-3; size: few
DNA: TGTGCCATCAGTGAGTTCGAAACAGCTTTCTTT; CDR3: CAISEFETAFF; D: NA; V: TRBV10-3; J: TRBJ1-1; size: many
DNA: TGTGCCAGCAGTTCCCCAGGGCGGGGAAACTATGGCTACACCTTC; CDR3: CASSSPGRGNYGYTF; D: NA; V: TRBV6-2/TRBV6-3; J: TRBJ1-2; size: many
DNA: TGTGCCAGTAGTATCGGCCTAGCAGAAGAATACAATGAGCAGTTCTTC; CDR3: CASSIGLAEEYNEQFF; D: NA; V: TRBV19; J: TRBJ2-1; size: NA
DNA: TGTGCCACCAGCCCCGACAGAACTAATGAAAAACTGTTTTTT; CDR3: CATSPDRTNEKLFF; D: NA; V: TRBV15; J: TRBJ1-4; size: NA
DNA: TGTGCCAGCAGCTTATGGTCGGGCACAGATACGCAGTATTTT; CDR3: CASSLWSGTDTQYF; D: NA; V: TRBV11-3; J: TRBJ2-3; size: many
DNA: TGTGCCAGCAGCCCCTTTGGGACAGGGGTCCACGAGCAGTACTTC; CDR3: CASSPFGTGVHEQYF; D: TRBD1; V: TRBV7-2; J: TRBJ2-7; size: many
DNA: TGTGCCAGCAGTGATAGGAGACTAGCGGGAGATGATACGCAGTATTTT; CDR3: CASSDRRLAGDDTQYF; D: TRBD2; V: TRBV2; J: TRBJ2-3; size: many
DNA: TGCAGTGCTTTCCGGACTAGCGGGAGTGAAGAGCAGTACTTC; CDR3: CSAFRTSGSEEQYF; D: TRBD2; V: TRBV20-1; J: TRBJ2-7; size: few
DNA: TGTGCCAGCAGACATAATGCTTCACCCCTCCACTTT; CDR3: CASRHNASPLHF; D: NA; V: TRBV5-6; J: TRBJ1-6; size: NA
DNA: TGTGCCAGCTCACCGAGGCAAGCGGGGCCCTACGAGCAGTACTTC; CDR3: CASSPRQAGPYEQYF; D: TRBD2; V: TRBV18; J: TRBJ2-7; size: NA
DNA: TGTGCCTGGGCCCCCGGCGGCCTCTCTGGGGCCAACGTCCTGACTTTC; CDR3: CAWAPGGLSGANVLTF; D: NA; V: TRBV30; J: TRBJ2-6; size: NA
DNA: TGTGCCAGCAGCTGGCAGGGGGGCACTGAAGCTTTCTTT; CDR3: CASSWQGGTEAFF; D: TRBD1; V: TRBV11-3; J: TRBJ1-1; size: few
DNA: TGTGCCAGTAGTATAGGTCCGCGAATCACCGGGGAGCTGTTTTTT; CDR3: CASSIGPRITGELFF; D: NA; V: TRBV19; J: TRBJ2-2; size: few
DNA: TGTGCCAGCTCACCGTCCACAGGGGTTGTCTACAATGAGCAGTTCTTC; CDR3: CASSPSTGVVYNEQFF; D: TRBD1; V: TRBV18; J: TRBJ2-1; size: NA
DNA: TGTGCCAGCAGTCCGGGCCCCGAGAAGGCCAAAAACATTCAGTACTTC; CDR3: CASSPGPEKAKNIQYF; D: NA; V: TRBV6-1; J: TRBJ2-4; size: few
DNA: TGCGCCAGCAAAATTGCGGGGACCACTAATGAAAAACTGTTTTTT; CDR3: CASKIAGTTNEKLFF; D: NA; V: TRBV5-1; J: TRBJ1-4; size: many
DNA: TGTGCCAGCAGCAAAAGTAGCGGAACCTACAATGAGCAGTTCTTC; CDR3: CASSKSSGTYNEQFF; D: NA; V: TRBV9; J: TRBJ2-1; size: few
DNA: TGTGCCAGCAGGAAGGGACAGTACACTGAAGCTTTCTTT; CDR3: CASRKGQYTEAFF; D: TRBD1; V: TRBV25-1; J: TRBJ1-1; size: few
DNA: TGTGCCAGCAGCTCTAGCGCGGGGGGCCAAGAGACCCAGTACTTC; CDR3: CASSSSAGGQETQYF; D: TRBD2; V: TRBV7-8; J: TRBJ2-5; size: few
DNA: TGTGCCACCAGCAGAGGGGCAGGGGCCGAGCAGTACTTC; CDR3: CATSRGAGAEQYF; D: NA; V: TRBV15; J: TRBJ2-7; size: NA
DNA: TGCAGTGCTAGCTTGGACAGTTCAGATACGCAGTATTTT; CDR3: CSASLDSSDTQYF; D: NA; V: TRBV20-1; J: TRBJ2-3; size: NA
DNA: TGTGCCAGCAGCGCGAGCGGGGCTAACAATGAGCAGTTCTTC; CDR3: CASSASGANNEQFF; D: TRBD2; V: TRBV6-4; J: TRBJ2-1; size: NA
DNA: TGCAGCGTTCACCAGGGTTCAGATACGCAGTATTTT; CDR3: CSVHQGSDTQYF; D: NA; V: TRBV29-1; J: TRBJ2-3; size: few
DNA: TGTGCCAGTAGTATAGAACTAGCGGGAGTCGAGCAGTTCTTC; CDR3: CASSIELAGVEQFF; D: TRBD2; V: TRBV19; J: TRBJ2-1; size: many
DNA: TGCAGCGCCAACCGGGACAGGGGGGTCGAGCAGTACTTC; CDR3: CSANRDRGVEQYF; D: TRBD1; V: TRBV29-1; J: TRBJ2-7; size: many
DNA: TGTGCCAGCAGTTTATCCGTATCTCGTCAGCCCCAGCATTTT; CDR3: CASSLSVSRQPQHF; D: NA; V: TRBV28; J: TRBJ1-5; size: many
DNA: TGTGCCTGGACCCGCTCTGGGGCCAACGTCCTGACTTTC; CDR3: CAWTRSGANVLTF; D: NA; V: TRBV30; J: TRBJ2-6; size: NA
DNA: TGTGCCAGCAGCTTAGCTAGGGGGTTGTCTGAAGCTTTCTTT; CDR3: CASSLARGLSEAFF; D: NA; V: TRBV11-2; J: TRBJ1-1; size: few